This T cell receptor (beta chain) was profiled in a study of T-cell reconstitution after alpha-beta-depleted transplantation in children. General observations from the study: Diversity and T-cell counts at one year after transplant derived mostly from new T cells.

A word on this clonotype: What it binds is unknown.

Unique molecular identifiers were used to barcode this TCRbeta library. MiXCR, run by TCRdb on the PCR reads, gives a single entry per CDR3 protein. Of some 440,000 distinct CDR3 sequences detected, around 15% appear once; the ten largest clones hold 29%. Germline V gene lookup returns CDR1 SQVTM and CDR2 ANQGSEA. The V gene end was trimmed by 6 bases and the J gene end by 0 bases; junction bases not matched to a gene: 2. This CDR3 comprises 14 residues. The starting material was PBMCs, mostly from graft donor cells, obtained 360 days after TCRalphabeta/CD19-depleted stem cell transplant. This TCR was sampled from a boy less than two years old who had a stem cell transplant for Wiskott-Aldrich syndrome, so the T cells may come from the graft donor. This chain uses TRBV29-1 with TRBJ2-1; TRBD2 aligns across 10 bases. The CDR3 spells CSVKRGGSYNEQFF. The CDR3 nucleotides read TGCAGCGTCAAGCGGGGGGGCTCCTACAATGAGCAGTTCTTC.